This T cell receptor (beta chain) was recorded in a study of T cells in tuberculosis. Cells were sorted from thawed PBMC rested overnight and stained with GMM-loaded CD1B tetramer, viability dye and anti-CD3. The lipid loaded on the CD1B tetramers was C32 glucose monomycolate from Rhodococcus equi. TCR-alpha and TCR-beta chains were sequenced unpaired. Clones were sequenced by immunoSEQ multiplex PCR, and TCRdb holds only the in-frame ones, with some missing. The data show tens of thousands of clones, approximately 91% seen once. This CDR3 comprises 15 residues. Germline CDR1 is SEHNR and CDR2 is FQNEAQ (reference sequence). V shed 5 bases, J shed 5 bases, and the junction held 9 bases outside the gene matches.

Sequencing was done on a sample of CD1b-GMM tetramer-negative cells sorted from PBMCs. This chain uses TRBV7-9 with TRBJ2-3; 8 nucleotides align to TRBD2. The clonotype was recovered from an adult woman with latent tuberculosis. For the CDR3, the DNA is TGTGCCAGCAGCCCACGGGGGGGTCCCGGAGATACGCAGTATTTT. Its translation is CASSPRGGPGDTQYF.